One sample yielded the 22 T cell receptor beta chains listed below, sequenced in a study of CD8 T cells in ankylosing spondylitis. TCRdb processed the 5' RACE reads anew with MiXCR; each CDR3 protein has one entry. This table has under 200,000 distinct CDR3 sequences, roughly 12% appearing once. The sequenced sample was blood, either unsorted or a sorted T cell fraction (not recorded which). The origin of the receptors is a male donor with ankylosing spondylitis or in good health (not recorded which).

This clonotype was counted ten times or more. This chain links TRBV21-1 with TRBJ1-5; no check of the table's D call, TRBD1, against the DNA was made. TRBV21-1 counts as a pseudogene. The CDR3 spans 15 residues. This CDR3 reads CASSKAHRGDQPQHF. CDR3 bases: TGTGCCAGCAGCAAAGCCCACAGGGGGGATCAGCCCCAGCATTTT.

The sample holds many counts of this clonotype. The chain links TRBV5-1 to TRBJ2-1, with 7 bases fitting TRBD1. From germline, CDR1 is SGHRS and CDR2 YFSETQ. CDR3 length: 16 residues. V dropped 2 bases and J dropped 0; count of bases not matched to a gene: 5. The CDR3 loop is CASSFGDRTSYNEQFF. Written as DNA, the CDR3 is TGCGCCAGCAGCTTCGGGGACAGAACCTCCTACAATGAGCAGTTCTTC. Full variable domain (rest looked up from reference TRBV5-1 and TRBJ2-1): KAGVTQTPRYLIKTRGQQVTLSCSPISGHRSVSWYQQTPGQGLQFLFEYFSETQRNKGNFPGRFSGRQFSNSRSEMNVSTLELGDSALYLCASSFGDRTSYNEQFFGPGTRLTVL.

This clonotype was counted many times. The V call is TRBV29-1, the J call TRBJ2-5, with a tentative D call TRBD2 (7 bases). This CDR3 contains 13 residues. Germline V gives CDR1 SQVTM, CDR2 ANQGSEA. V gave up 4 bases and J gave up 5 bases, with 14 bases separating them. The CDR3 DNA follows: TGCAGCGTTGTAGGGGAGGGGGGGGAGACCCAGTACTTC. Amino acids: CSVVGEGGETQYF. Looking up the rest from reference TRBV29-1 and TRBJ2-5 gives the full variable domain: SAVISQKPSRDICQRGTSLTIQCQVDSQVTMMFWYRQQPGQSLTLIATANQGSEATYESGFVIDKFPISRPNLTFSTLTVSNMSPEDSSIYLCSVVGEGGETQYFGPGTRLLVL.

The chain uses TRBV7-9 and TRBJ2-3, with D perhaps matching TRBD1 or TRBD2 (5 bases each). Trimming left V 3 bases short and J 0 bases short, with 10 bases between. CDR3 length: 15 residues. The germline V gene encodes CDR1 SEHNR and CDR2 FQNEAQ (reference sequence). The CDR3 is CASSFGTPSTDTQYF. DNA for the CDR3: TGTGCCAGCAGCTTCGGGACCCCTAGCACAGATACGCAGTATTTT.

The chain has TRBV6-1 and TRBJ1-5; 10 nucleotides agree with TRBD1. V gave up 4 bases and J gave up 6 bases; unmatched junction bases: 3. This CDR3 contains 14 residues. Per germline, CDR1 MNHNS and CDR2 SASEGT. The DNA of the CDR3 is TGTGCCAGCAGTGTGGGGACAGGGGCTCAGCCCCAGCATTTT. Translated, it gives CASSVGTGAQPQHF.

This chain connects TRBV5-1 to TRBJ2-3; D is possibly TRBD1 (6 bases). Trimming pared 4 bases from V and 3 bases from J, leaving 18 bases between. CDR3 length: 16 residues. Germline loops: CDR1 SGHRS, CDR2 YFSETQ. In DNA, the CDR3 is TGCGCCAGCAGCACAGGGAGTAGGCTTACTACAGATACGCAGTATTTT. Translation: CASSTGSRLTTDTQYF.

The table lists this clonotype with many counts. The rearrangement joins TRBV5-1 to TRBJ2-1; TRBD1 matches at 9 bases. The J segment lost 3 bases and the V segment lost 3 bases, leaving 4 bases of the junction unmatched. The CDR3 covers 15 residues. The germline V gene has CDR1 SGHRS and CDR2 YFSETQ. CDR3 residues: CASSSGQGVYNEQFF. The DNA for the CDR3 is TGCGCCAGCAGCTCGGGACAGGGTGTCTACAATGAGCAGTTCTTC.

Many counts were recorded for this clonotype. The V and J genes are TRBV15 and TRBJ1-1; the D gene is possibly TRBD1 (5 bases). CDR1 is LNHNV, CDR2 YYDKDF, per germline (reference sequence). There are 13 residues in the CDR3. The V end was cut by 4 bases, the J end by 6 bases, with 12 bases between. The chain's CDR3 is CATSIAGSAEAFF. CDR3 bases: TGTGCCACCAGCATTGCAGGGAGCGCTGAAGCTTTCTTT.

There are many counts of this clonotype. The J gene is TRBJ2-7, the V gene TRBV20-1; D is possibly TRBD1 (6 bases). V was pared by 6 bases and J by 2 bases, with 14 bases between. This CDR3 region has 13 residues. CDR1 and CDR2 (germline): DFQATT, SNEGSKA (reference sequence). As DNA, the CDR3 is TGCAGTGCAGCCCCGGACAGAACCTACGAGCAGTACTTC. Translated, it gives CSAAPDRTYEQYF.

This clonotype was recorded at least ten times. The rearrangement links TRBV20-1 to TRBJ2-3, with 15 nucleotides matching TRBD2. Trimming at V came to 6 bases and at J to 1 base, leaving 8 bases not matched to a gene. The CDR3 spans 17 residues. Germline V gene data show CDR1 as DFQATT and CDR2 as SNEGSKA (reference sequence). The CDR3 coding sequence is TGCAGTGCGGAAGGACTAGCGGGGGGGCTAGGCACAGATACGCAGTATTTT. It encodes CSAEGLAGGLGTDTQYF.

At least ten counts were recorded for this clonotype. V usage is TRBV27 and J usage is TRBJ2-7, with D possibly being TRBD1 or TRBD2 (5 bases each). Deletions cut 6 bases from V and 4 bases from J, with 13 bases between. The germline V gene has CDR1 MNHEY and CDR2 SMNVEV (reference sequence). CDR3 size: 13 residues. CDR3 in amino acids: CASRGDGEYEQYF. As DNA, the CDR3 is TGTGCCAGCAGAGGGGACGGGGAATACGAGCAGTACTTC.

This clonotype was counted ten times or more. J is TRBJ2-7 and V is TRBV5-1; 7 bases agree with TRBD1. CDR1 is SGHRS and CDR2 is YFSETQ in the germline V gene. J gave up 0 bases and V 7 bases, and 7 bases lay outside the gene matches. The CDR3 sequence is 14 residues long. CDR3 bases: TGCGCCAGCGGCGACAGGGCATTCTCCTACGAGCAGTACTTC. Its protein product is CASGDRAFSYEQYF. The whole variable domain, remainder taken from reference TRBV5-1 and TRBJ2-7, is KAGVTQTPRYLIKTRGQQVTLSCSPISGHRSVSWYQQTPGQGLQFLFEYFSETQRNKGNFPGRFSGRQFSNSRSEMNVSTLELGDSALYLCASGDRAFSYEQYFGPGTRLTVT.

In its sample, this clonotype was seen many times. J is TRBJ2-3 and V is TRBV10-3, with 7 bases fitting TRBD2. CDR1 and CDR2 (germline): ENHRY, SYGVKD. The CDR3 runs to 14 residues. V shed 1 base, J shed 4 bases, and the junction held 2 bases outside the gene matches. The CDR3 DNA reads as TGTGCCATCAGTGAGTTCCGGGGGGCAGATACGCAGTATTTT. This gives the protein CAISEFRGADTQYF.

This clonotype was recorded many times. CDR3 protein: CASRLSTGLAGGELFF. DNA of the CDR3: TGTGCCAGCCGCCTATCCACGGGACTAGCAGGCGGGGAGCTGTTTTTT. V is TRBV6-1 and J is TRBJ2-2; 9 bases match TRBD2. After removal of 8 bases from V and 7 bases from J, the junction contained 14 bases not matched to a gene. CDR1 and CDR2 (germline): MNHNS, SASEGT. The CDR3 loop spans 16 amino acids.

There are a few counts of this clonotype. The rearrangement uses TRBV7-2 and TRBJ1-3; D is unclear. The germline V and J ends were trimmed by 3 bases and 0 bases, with 15 bases remaining between them. This CDR3 comprises 17 residues. Looked up from germline, CDR1 is SGHTA and CDR2 is FQGNSA. CDR3 sequence reads: CASSFRRGRSSGNTIYF. The CDR3 DNA follows: TGTGCCAGCAGCTTCAGACGCGGCAGAAGCTCTGGAAACACCATATATTTT.

This clonotype was seen at least ten times. This chain connects TRBV20-1 to TRBJ1-1; D possibly corresponds to TRBD1 (6 bases). The CDR3 is 13 amino acids. V was pared by 4 bases and J by 6 bases, with 15 bases between. Germline V CDR1 and CDR2: DFQATT, SNEGSKA (reference sequence). As DNA, the CDR3 is TGCAGTGCTAAGAGGGGCAGGGGCTCTGAAGCTTTCTTT. Translation gives CSAKRGRGSEAFF.

This chain connects TRBV9 to TRBJ2-7; no definite D call. Trimming removed 0 bases from V and 3 bases from J, with 10 bases in between. The CDR3 contains 14 residues. Germline V gene lookup returns CDR1 SGDLS and CDR2 YYNGEE. The CDR3 protein is CASSVDGTIYEQYF. The CDR3 DNA is TGTGCCAGCAGCGTAGACGGCACTATCTACGAGCAGTACTTC.

This clonotype turned up a few times. The CDR3 DNA is TGTGCCAGCAGCTTATCTCTTACCGGGGAGCTGTTTTTT. Translated: CASSLSLTGELFF. This rearrangement joins TRBV7-9 to TRBJ2-2, with unresolved D. Per germline, CDR1 SEHNR and CDR2 FQNEAQ (reference sequence). The CDR3 is made up of 13 amino acids. V was trimmed by 2 bases and J by 5 bases, leaving 6 bases between them. The full variable domain, with the rest looked up from reference TRBV7-9 and TRBJ2-2, is DTGVSQNPRHKITKRGQNVTFRCDPISEHNRLYWYRQTLGQGPEFLTYFQNEAQLEKSRLLSDRFSAERPKGSFSTLEIQRTEQGDSAMYLCASSLSLTGELFFGEGSRLTVL.

The table lists this clonotype with many counts. The rearrangement links TRBV4-3 to TRBJ2-7; D is perhaps TRBD2 (5 bases). Trimming stripped 0 bases from V and 0 bases from J, with 9 bases between. Germline values: CDR1 LGHNA, CDR2 YSLEER. This CDR3 is 15 amino acids long. The CDR3 here is CASSQDFGDSYEQYF. The CDR3 region has the DNA TGCGCCAGCAGCCAAGATTTCGGGGACTCCTACGAGCAGTACTTC.

The sample holds many counts of this clonotype. The chain carries TRBV20-1 and TRBJ2-1, with 10 bases identical to TRBD2. Germline CDR1 and CDR2: DFQATT and SNEGSKA (reference sequence). The junction had 7 bases not matched to a gene; V was cut back by 6 bases and J by 8 bases. The CDR3 runs to 13 residues. The CDR3 sequence is CSALRTSGDEQFF. The CDR3 DNA sequence: TGCAGTGCCCTCAGGACTAGCGGCGATGAGCAGTTCTTC.

This clonotype was seen only a few times. The chain uses TRBV10-3 and TRBJ2-1; D may be TRBD2 (6 bases). This CDR3 is built from 14 residues. The germline CDR1 and CDR2 sequences are ENHRY and SYGVKD. Trimming shortened V by 2 bases and J by 3 bases, and 8 bases separated the two germline ends. CDR3 coding DNA: TGTGCCATCAGTGAGACTAGCATCTACAATGAGCAGTTCTTC. It translates to CAISETSIYNEQFF.

This clonotype was found a few times. The CDR3 spells CASSLARTSGALFF. CDR3 nucleotide sequence: TGTGCCAGCAGCTTAGCGAGGACTAGCGGGGCCCTGTTCTTC. The chain combines TRBV7-7 with TRBJ2-1; TRBD2 agrees at 12 bases. The CDR3 consists of 14 residues. Unmatched junction bases numbered 6, after V lost 0 bases and J lost 15 bases. Germline V gene lookup returns CDR1 SSHAT and CDR2 FNYEAQ (reference sequence).